The clone carrying this TCR beta chain was seen just once. All patients were mismatch repair deficient, assessed by either PCR or immunohistochemistry. A few pembrolizumab responders had their TCRs sequenced. V gave up 6 bases and J gave up 6 bases; unmatched junction bases: 3. This CDR3 has 13 amino acids. Per the germline V gene, CDR1 is MGHDK and CDR2 is SYGVNS. The data belong to a study of PD-1 blockade in mismatch repair-deficient tumors. Study overall: Enrolled about 2012-2016, patients had progressing, pretreated mismatch repair-deficient cancers of about a dozen types.

Data came from immunoSEQ multiplex PCR; TCRdb stores just in-frame clones and leaves some out. The sample comprises over 60,000 clones, about 87% of which are singletons, and approximately 15% rests with the top ten. V usage is TRBV25-1 and J usage is TRBJ1-2; 11 positions agree with TRBD1. The TCR originated in an adult with mismatch repair-deficient cancer. Sequenced here: peripheral blood, sampled 52 weeks after starting pembrolizumab. The CDR3 DNA reads as TGTGCCAGCAGAGGACAGGGGGCGCATGGCTACACCTTC. It yields the protein CASRGQGAHGYTF.